This TCR beta chain was sequenced in a study of CD4 T cells in relation to SARS-CoV-2 and coronaviruses. Study overall: After 10 to 11 days of antigen culture, PBMC TCR beta CDR3s were sequenced. General study points: This crossreactivity analysis covered spike protein alone, no other viral proteins.

The junction had 7 bases not matched to a gene; V was cut back by 4 bases and J by 4 bases. The CDR3 runs 15 residues. Germline assignment: CDR1 SGHNT and CDR2 YYREEE (reference sequence). Worth noting for this clone: The antigen is unknown.

Measured with immunoSEQ multiplex PCR; TCRdb has only the in-frame clones, and not every one. The sample yields tens of thousands of clones, 82% seen once. This chain connects TRBV5-4 to TRBJ2-1, with TRBD2 identical over 8 bases. Sequenced material: naive CD4+ T cells from PBMCs, cultured in vitro. The subset was: naive CD4+ T cells isolated by negative enrichment. The sequence was collected from an adult with COVID-19. CDR3 residues: CASSPLAGSYNEQFF. The DNA of the CDR3 is TGTGCCAGCAGCCCCTTAGCGGGGAGTTACAATGAGCAGTTCTTC.